Listed below are T cell receptor beta chains from one sample, sequenced in a study of blood T cell repertoires in COVID-19. The data were produced by immunoSEQ multiplex PCR, yet TCRdb's version contains in-frame clones alone and is incomplete. Of about 240,000 clones in the sample, approximately 86% are singletons; the top ten hold less than 8.5%. The sample consisted of peripheral blood. These receptors were taken from a woman between 65 and 79 years old with active or convalescent COVID-19. The CDR3 runs from the conserved cysteine through the conserved F or W. Each record gives: V gene, D gene, clone size, J gene, CDR3 DNA, CDR3 protein. The D gene is left open where the match is weak. Not every row has a clone size; where given, it reads once, few, many or a size class.

v_gene: TRBV15; d_gene: TRBD1; abundance: -; j_gene: TRBJ1-5; CDR3nt: TGTGCCACCAGCAGAGATAGGCAGGGGGCCGGCAATCAGCCCCAGCATTTT; CDR3aa: CATSRDRQGAGNQPQHF
v_gene: TRBV24-1; d_gene: -; abundance: -; j_gene: TRBJ2-3; CDR3nt: TGTGCCACCAGTGATTCAGCGGAGGGTACGCAGTATTTT; CDR3aa: CATSDSAEGTQYF
v_gene: TRBV19; d_gene: -; abundance: -; j_gene: TRBJ1-6; CDR3nt: TGTGCCAGTAGTGCTCCGCGGGGGAGCTCCTATAATTCACCCCTCCACTTT; CDR3aa: CASSAPRGSSYNSPLHF
v_gene: TRBV11-3; d_gene: TRBD1; abundance: few; j_gene: TRBJ2-2; CDR3nt: TGTGCCAGCAGCCCAAGAAGGACAGGCACCGGGGAGCTGTTTTTT; CDR3aa: CASSPRRTGTGELFF
v_gene: TRBV6-2/TRBV6-3; d_gene: TRBD2; abundance: -; j_gene: TRBJ2-1; CDR3nt: TGTGCCAGCAGTCCCGGGACTAGCGGGGGGTACAATGAGCAGTTCTTC; CDR3aa: CASSPGTSGGYNEQFF
v_gene: TRBV25-1; d_gene: TRBD1; abundance: -; j_gene: TRBJ1-2; CDR3nt: TGTGCCAGCAGTTTGGACAGGGACTATGGCTACACCTTC; CDR3aa: CASSLDRDYGYTF
v_gene: TRBV7-6; d_gene: -; abundance: once; j_gene: TRBJ1-1; CDR3nt: TGTGCCAGCAGCCTTGTCTCTGGCGCTTTCTTT; CDR3aa: CASSLVSGAFF
v_gene: TRBV5-1; d_gene: -; abundance: -; j_gene: TRBJ1-2; CDR3nt: TGCGCCAGCAGCCCTGGTGGAGGGTTCGGACTGGGGGGCTACACCTTC; CDR3aa: CASSPGGGFGLGGYTF
v_gene: TRBV5-6; d_gene: -; abundance: -; j_gene: TRBJ1-5; CDR3nt: TGTGCCAGCAGCTTAAGGGACACTTATAGCAATCAGCCCCAGCATTTT; CDR3aa: CASSLRDTYSNQPQHF
v_gene: TRBV11-2; d_gene: -; abundance: -; j_gene: TRBJ1-1; CDR3nt: TGTGCCAGCAGCTTAGAAGGGGCGGCTGTATTAAGCACTGAAGCTTTCTTT; CDR3aa: CASSLEGAAVLSTEAFF
v_gene: TRBV12-3/TRBV12-4; d_gene: -; abundance: once; j_gene: TRBJ1-1; CDR3nt: TGTGCCAGCAGAGAGGGGAGGGGCACTGAAGCTTTCTTT; CDR3aa: CASREGRGTEAFF
v_gene: TRBV12-5; d_gene: TRBD2; abundance: -; j_gene: TRBJ2-2; CDR3nt: TGTGCTAGTGTCGACGCGGGGGGGACGGGCACCGGGGAGCTGTTTTTT; CDR3aa: CASVDAGGTGTGELFF
v_gene: TRBV7-9; d_gene: TRBD1; abundance: -; j_gene: TRBJ2-7; CDR3nt: TGTGCCAGCAGCTCGGGACAGGGGGTAACCTACGAGCAGTACTTC; CDR3aa: CASSSGQGVTYEQYF
v_gene: TRBV11-3; d_gene: -; abundance: -; j_gene: TRBJ2-2; CDR3nt: TGTGCCAGCAGCGCATCCAGGGGGAACACCGGGGAGCTGTTTTTT; CDR3aa: CASSASRGNTGELFF
v_gene: TRBV10-3; d_gene: -; abundance: -; j_gene: TRBJ1-5; CDR3nt: TGTGCCATCAGTGAGGGGGGGAGACAGAACCATCAGCCCCAGCATTTT; CDR3aa: CAISEGGRQNHQPQHF
v_gene: TRBV19; d_gene: -; abundance: -; j_gene: TRBJ1-2; CDR3nt: TGTGCCAGCAACGTCGCACAGGGAAACTATGGCTACACCTTC; CDR3aa: CASNVAQGNYGYTF
v_gene: TRBV19; d_gene: -; abundance: -; j_gene: TRBJ2-4; CDR3nt: TGTGCCAGTAGTATAGAGCGCACAAACATTCAGTACTTC; CDR3aa: CASSIERTNIQYF
v_gene: TRBV3-1/TRBV3-2; d_gene: -; abundance: once; j_gene: TRBJ1-5; CDR3nt: TGTGCCAGCAGCCAACGGGGTCAGGCCCAGCCCCAGCATTTT; CDR3aa: CASSQRGQAQPQHF
v_gene: TRBV2; d_gene: -; abundance: few; j_gene: TRBJ2-5; CDR3nt: TGTGCCAGCAGTGCGTCGCAAGAGACCCAGTACTTC; CDR3aa: CASSASQETQYF
v_gene: TRBV29-1; d_gene: -; abundance: -; j_gene: TRBJ2-2; CDR3nt: TGCAGCGTTGATGGTGGAGGGGAGAAGGTCGGGGAGCTGTTTTTT; CDR3aa: CSVDGGGEKVGELFF
v_gene: TRBV10-3; d_gene: TRBD1; abundance: -; j_gene: TRBJ2-6; CDR3nt: TGTGCCATCAGTGAACAGGGGGCGACCGGGGCCAACGTCCTGACTTTC; CDR3aa: CAISEQGATGANVLTF
v_gene: TRBV27; d_gene: TRBD1; abundance: -; j_gene: TRBJ1-5; CDR3nt: TGTGCCAGCAGTTTAAGGCCCCTCGGGACAGGGGCCGAGCCCCAGCATTTT; CDR3aa: CASSLRPLGTGAEPQHF
v_gene: TRBV18; d_gene: TRBD1; abundance: -; j_gene: TRBJ2-7; CDR3nt: TGTGCCAGCTCAGAACAGGGGAATGAGCAGTACTTC; CDR3aa: CASSEQGNEQYF
v_gene: TRBV9; d_gene: TRBD2; abundance: -; j_gene: TRBJ2-1; CDR3nt: TGTGCCAGCAGCTTAAGCGGGGGGGCACTAGGGGAGCAGTTCTTC; CDR3aa: CASSLSGGALGEQFF
v_gene: TRBV7-2; d_gene: TRBD1; abundance: -; j_gene: TRBJ2-1; CDR3nt: TGTGCCAGCAGCTTCGGGCTCAGTGGGCCGGGACAGGGTTTCAATGAGCAGTTCTTC; CDR3aa: CASSFGLSGPGQGFNEQFF
v_gene: TRBV12-3/TRBV12-4; d_gene: -; abundance: -; j_gene: TRBJ2-1; CDR3nt: TGTGCCAGCAGTCTCCTTAGGGGGAGTGAGCAGTTCTTC; CDR3aa: CASSLLRGSEQFF
v_gene: TRBV5-1; d_gene: -; abundance: -; j_gene: TRBJ1-1; CDR3nt: TGCGCCAGCAGCTTGGGGGAGATTTTGAACACTGAAGCTTTCTTT; CDR3aa: CASSLGEILNTEAFF
v_gene: TRBV5-4; d_gene: TRBD1; abundance: -; j_gene: TRBJ1-1; CDR3nt: TGTGCCAGCAGCTTGGGCGCAGGGGGGACTGAAGCTTTCTTT; CDR3aa: CASSLGAGGTEAFF
v_gene: TRBV9; d_gene: -; abundance: -; j_gene: TRBJ1-6; CDR3nt: TGTGCCAGCAGCGTGAACTGGGGGGAGAATAATTCACCCCTCCACTTT; CDR3aa: CASSVNWGENNSPLHF
v_gene: TRBV28; d_gene: TRBD1; abundance: -; j_gene: TRBJ2-6; CDR3nt: TGTGCCAGCAGTCCCGGGACAGGGAGGGCTGGGGCCAACGTCCTGACTTTC; CDR3aa: CASSPGTGRAGANVLTF
v_gene: TRBV11-2; d_gene: TRBD2; abundance: -; j_gene: TRBJ2-7; CDR3nt: TGTGCCAGCAGCTTAGATTCGGGACTAGACTACGAGCAGTACTTC; CDR3aa: CASSLDSGLDYEQYF
v_gene: TRBV15; d_gene: -; abundance: -; j_gene: TRBJ1-2; CDR3nt: TGTGCCACCAGCAGTGAGCAGGGCTCACCCCTTCTCTATGGCTACACCTTC; CDR3aa: CATSSEQGSPLLYGYTF
v_gene: TRBV24-1; d_gene: -; abundance: -; j_gene: TRBJ2-1; CDR3nt: TGTGCCACCAGTGATTCAAGGCGCAGGACCTACAATGAGCAGTTCTTC; CDR3aa: CATSDSRRRTYNEQFF